The rows below give T cell receptor beta chains drawn from one sample of a study of T cell changes during pregnancy in multiple sclerosis. Method: immunoSEQ multiplex PCR; TCRdb's copy keeps in-frame clones and lacks some. The table records more than 60,000 clones, roughly 90% of them present only once. Sequencing used CD4+ T cells from peripheral blood mononuclear cells, obtained in the third trimester of pregnancy. The receptor set was obtained from a female donor in good health, enrolled as a control in a pregnancy study. The CDR3 runs from the conserved cysteine through the conserved F or W. D genes are given only for firm matches. The listing skips clone size in some rows; elsewhere it reads once, few, many or a size class.

CDR3nt: TGTGCCAGCAGTTGGGGGACTAGCGGGGAAACAGATACGCAGTATTTT; CDR3aa: CASSWGTSGETDTQYF; abundance: -; j_gene: TRBJ2-3; d_gene: TRBD2; v_gene: TRBV6-6
CDR3nt: TGTGCCAGCAGTTTCCCAGGGCTGGAGACCCAGTACTTC; CDR3aa: CASSFPGLETQYF; abundance: -; j_gene: TRBJ2-5; d_gene: -; v_gene: TRBV27
CDR3nt: TGTGCCAGCAGCGCCTGGGGAGACAACTACGAGCAGTACTTC; CDR3aa: CASSAWGDNYEQYF; abundance: -; j_gene: TRBJ2-7; d_gene: -; v_gene: TRBV9
CDR3nt: TGTGCCAGCAGCGTCAGGGACAGCCCGAACACTGAAGCTTTCTTT; CDR3aa: CASSVRDSPNTEAFF; abundance: once; j_gene: TRBJ1-1; d_gene: TRBD1; v_gene: TRBV9
CDR3nt: TGCGCCAGCAGCCGAGGGGACAGTCGGTCCTACAATGAGCAGTTCTTC; CDR3aa: CASSRGDSRSYNEQFF; abundance: -; j_gene: TRBJ2-1; d_gene: TRBD1; v_gene: TRBV4-3
CDR3nt: TGTGCCTGGAGGGCCCCTGGACAGGGAGGCGAGCAGTACTTC; CDR3aa: CAWRAPGQGGEQYF; abundance: -; j_gene: TRBJ2-7; d_gene: TRBD1; v_gene: TRBV30
CDR3nt: TGTGCCAGCCAAAAACAGGACAGGGCGAACACTGAAGCTTTCTTT; CDR3aa: CASQKQDRANTEAFF; abundance: -; j_gene: TRBJ1-1; d_gene: TRBD1; v_gene: TRBV19
CDR3nt: TGCAGTGCTAGAGACCTTACTGAAGCTTTCTTT; CDR3aa: CSARDLTEAFF; abundance: few; j_gene: TRBJ1-1; d_gene: -; v_gene: TRBV20-1
CDR3nt: TGTGCCAGCAGCTTACGAGGGCTTGGAAACACCATATATTTT; CDR3aa: CASSLRGLGNTIYF; abundance: once; j_gene: TRBJ1-3; d_gene: -; v_gene: TRBV11-2
CDR3nt: TGTGCCAGCAGTGACACAGGGTCCCTTATCTCACCCCTCCACTTT; CDR3aa: CASSDTGSLISPLHF; abundance: once; j_gene: TRBJ1-6; d_gene: -; v_gene: TRBV6-1
CDR3nt: TGTGCCAGCAAATCAAGACAGGGGCGCAATCAGCCCCAGCATTTT; CDR3aa: CASKSRQGRNQPQHF; abundance: -; j_gene: TRBJ1-5; d_gene: TRBD1; v_gene: TRBV27
CDR3nt: TGTGCCAGCAGCCAAGGGGCGGGGGGGAGCACAGATACGCAGTATTTT; CDR3aa: CASSQGAGGSTDTQYF; abundance: -; j_gene: TRBJ2-3; d_gene: TRBD2; v_gene: TRBV7-9
CDR3nt: TGCGCCAGCAGCTTGACCTCGGCAGGGAGCACAGATACGCAGTATTTT; CDR3aa: CASSLTSAGSTDTQYF; abundance: -; j_gene: TRBJ2-3; d_gene: -; v_gene: TRBV5-1
CDR3nt: TGTGCCAGCAGCTTAGAGTCCGGGAGATCCTACGAGCAGTACTTC; CDR3aa: CASSLESGRSYEQYF; abundance: -; j_gene: TRBJ2-7; d_gene: -; v_gene: TRBV7-2
CDR3nt: TGTGCCAGCAGTGAAATAGCGGGGCGAGCCCAAGAGACCCAGTACTTC; CDR3aa: CASSEIAGRAQETQYF; abundance: -; j_gene: TRBJ2-5; d_gene: TRBD2; v_gene: TRBV6-1
CDR3nt: TGTGCCAGTAGTAGCAGACAGGGCCAGGGCTATGGCTACACCTTC; CDR3aa: CASSSRQGQGYGYTF; abundance: -; j_gene: TRBJ1-2; d_gene: TRBD1; v_gene: TRBV19
CDR3nt: TGTGCCACCAGCAGAGAATTGGAGGGGAATTCACCCCTCCACTTT; CDR3aa: CATSRELEGNSPLHF; abundance: once; j_gene: TRBJ1-6; d_gene: -; v_gene: TRBV15
CDR3nt: TGTGCCAGCAGCCCCCCGGGGGGACGGCACTATGGCTACACCTTC; CDR3aa: CASSPPGGRHYGYTF; abundance: -; j_gene: TRBJ1-2; d_gene: -; v_gene: TRBV6-5
CDR3nt: TGTGCCAGCAGCTTAGTCAGACTAGCGGGGAACGAGCAGTACTTC; CDR3aa: CASSLVRLAGNEQYF; abundance: -; j_gene: TRBJ2-7; d_gene: TRBD2; v_gene: TRBV11-3
CDR3nt: TGTGCCAGTAGTATCGGTGGGGGGAGCCAAGAGACCCAGTACTTC; CDR3aa: CASSIGGGSQETQYF; abundance: once; j_gene: TRBJ2-5; d_gene: -; v_gene: TRBV19
CDR3nt: TGTGCCAGTAGTACGAAAACGAAGGGGGACTATGGCTACACCTTC; CDR3aa: CASSTKTKGDYGYTF; abundance: -; j_gene: TRBJ1-2; d_gene: -; v_gene: TRBV19
CDR3nt: TGTGCCAGCAGCTTTGGGACAGGGGGTTGGTCAAGGACTGAAGCTTTCTTT; CDR3aa: CASSFGTGGWSRTEAFF; abundance: -; j_gene: TRBJ1-1; d_gene: TRBD1; v_gene: TRBV7-2
CDR3nt: TGTGCCATCAGTGGGCAGGGGGACGGGTATGGCTACACCTTC; CDR3aa: CAISGQGDGYGYTF; abundance: -; j_gene: TRBJ1-2; d_gene: TRBD1; v_gene: TRBV10-3
CDR3nt: TGTGCCAGCAGCTTTATAGGGGTGAGCAATCAGCCCCAGCATTTT; CDR3aa: CASSFIGVSNQPQHF; abundance: -; j_gene: TRBJ1-5; d_gene: -; v_gene: TRBV7-2
CDR3nt: TGTGCCAGCAGCCAAGAAATGCACAGACCACTTGAAGCTTTCTTT; CDR3aa: CASSQEMHRPLEAFF; abundance: -; j_gene: TRBJ1-1; d_gene: -; v_gene: TRBV4-2
CDR3nt: TGTGCCAGCAGCCAGGAGACAGGGACAAACACTGAAGCTTTCTTT; CDR3aa: CASSQETGTNTEAFF; abundance: -; j_gene: TRBJ1-1; d_gene: TRBD1; v_gene: TRBV4-2
CDR3nt: TGTGCCAGCAGTTTCGGGACAGGGGCCTACGAGCAGTACTTC; CDR3aa: CASSFGTGAYEQYF; abundance: -; j_gene: TRBJ2-7; d_gene: TRBD1; v_gene: TRBV27